This T cell receptor (beta chain) was recovered during a study of cytomegalovirus exposure and HLA in healthy donors. Primers included in the PCR were 60 Vbeta and 13 Jbeta primers. Sequencing used immunoSEQ multiplex PCR; TCRdb keeps in-frame clones, though not all of them. This sample has some 70,000 clones, with roughly 68% found just once. From germline, CDR1 is SGHRS and CDR2 YFSETQ. The CDR3 spans 20 residues. Trimming left V 7 bases short and J 4 bases short, with 35 bases between. This clone is medium-sized by share. Sequenced material: PBMCs. This chain connects TRBV5-1 to TRBJ2-5, with D tentatively TRBD2 (5 bases). This receptor was identified in a woman in her 50s in good health and CMV-seronegative. This CDR3 reads CASYRRGSSSAQFKGETQYF. CDR3 DNA: TGCGCCAGCTACCGACGTGGGTCTAGCAGTGCCCAATTTAAGGGAGAGACCCAGTACTTC.